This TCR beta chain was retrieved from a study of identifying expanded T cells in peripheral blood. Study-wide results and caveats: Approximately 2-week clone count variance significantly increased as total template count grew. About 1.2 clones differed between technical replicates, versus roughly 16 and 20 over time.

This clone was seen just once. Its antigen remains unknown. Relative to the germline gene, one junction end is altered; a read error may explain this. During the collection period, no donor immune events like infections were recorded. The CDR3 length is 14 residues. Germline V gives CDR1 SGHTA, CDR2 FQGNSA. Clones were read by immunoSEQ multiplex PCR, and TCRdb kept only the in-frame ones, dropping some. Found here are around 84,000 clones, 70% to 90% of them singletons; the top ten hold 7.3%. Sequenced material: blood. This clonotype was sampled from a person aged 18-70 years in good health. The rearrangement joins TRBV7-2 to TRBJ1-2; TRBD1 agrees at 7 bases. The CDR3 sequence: CASRLETGTAGYTF. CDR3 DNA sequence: TGTGCCAGCAGATTAGAGACCGGGACAGCCGGCTACACCTTC.